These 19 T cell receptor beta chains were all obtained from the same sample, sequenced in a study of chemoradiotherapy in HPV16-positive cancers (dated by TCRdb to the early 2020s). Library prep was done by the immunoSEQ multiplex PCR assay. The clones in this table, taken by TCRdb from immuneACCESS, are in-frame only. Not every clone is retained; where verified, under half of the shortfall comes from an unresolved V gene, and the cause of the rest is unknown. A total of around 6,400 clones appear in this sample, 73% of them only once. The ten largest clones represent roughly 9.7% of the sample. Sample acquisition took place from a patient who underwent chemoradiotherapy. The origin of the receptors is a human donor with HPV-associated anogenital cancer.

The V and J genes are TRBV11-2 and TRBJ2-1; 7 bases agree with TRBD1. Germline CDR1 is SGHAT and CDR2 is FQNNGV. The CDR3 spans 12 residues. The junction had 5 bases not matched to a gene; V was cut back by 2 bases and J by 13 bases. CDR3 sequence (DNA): TGTGCCAGCAGCTTATCCTGGACAGGCCAGTTCTTC. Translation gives CASSLSWTGQFF.

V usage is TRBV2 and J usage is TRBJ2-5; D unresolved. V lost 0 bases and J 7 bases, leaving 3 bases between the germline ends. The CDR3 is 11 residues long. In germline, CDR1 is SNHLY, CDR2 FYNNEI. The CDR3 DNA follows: TGTGCCAGCAGTGAAGCAGCGACCCAGTACTTC. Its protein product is CASSEAATQYF.

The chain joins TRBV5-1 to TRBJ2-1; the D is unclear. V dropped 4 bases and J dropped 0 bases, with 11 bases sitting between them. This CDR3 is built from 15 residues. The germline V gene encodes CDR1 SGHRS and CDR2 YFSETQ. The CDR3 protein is CASSADPNSYNEQFF. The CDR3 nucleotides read TGCGCCAGCAGCGCGGACCCTAACTCCTACAATGAGCAGTTCTTC. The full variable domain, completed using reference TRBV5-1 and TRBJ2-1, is KAGVTQTPRYLIKTRGQQVTLSCSPISGHRSVSWYQQTPGQGLQFLFEYFSETQRNKGNFPGRFSGRQFSNSRSEMNVSTLELGDSALYLCASSADPNSYNEQFFGPGTRLTVL.

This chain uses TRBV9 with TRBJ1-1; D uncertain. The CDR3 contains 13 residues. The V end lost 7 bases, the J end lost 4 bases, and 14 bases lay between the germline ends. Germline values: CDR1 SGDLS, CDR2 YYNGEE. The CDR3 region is CASGSSLGTEAFF. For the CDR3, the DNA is TGTGCCAGCGGCAGTTCGCTTGGCACTGAAGCTTTCTTT. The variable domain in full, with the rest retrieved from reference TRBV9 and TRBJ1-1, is DSGVTQTPKHLITATGQRVTLRCSPRSGDLSVYWYQQSLDQGLQFLIQYYNGEERAKGNILERFSAQQFPDLHSELNLSSLELGDSALYFCASGSSLGTEAFFGQGTRLTVV.

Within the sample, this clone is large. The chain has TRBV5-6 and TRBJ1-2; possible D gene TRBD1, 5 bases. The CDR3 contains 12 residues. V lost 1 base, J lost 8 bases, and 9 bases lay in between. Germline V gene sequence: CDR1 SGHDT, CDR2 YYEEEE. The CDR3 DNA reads TGTGCCAGCAGCTTGCCCAGGGTGGGCTACACCTTC. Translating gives CASSLPRVGYTF.

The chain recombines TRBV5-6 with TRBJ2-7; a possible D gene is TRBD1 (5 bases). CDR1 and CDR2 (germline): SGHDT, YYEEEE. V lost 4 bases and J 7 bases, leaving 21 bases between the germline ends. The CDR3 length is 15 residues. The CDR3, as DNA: TGTGCCAGCAGCCTGGGGCCCCGCGTCGGTCGGGAGCAGTACTTC. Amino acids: CASSLGPRVGREQYF.

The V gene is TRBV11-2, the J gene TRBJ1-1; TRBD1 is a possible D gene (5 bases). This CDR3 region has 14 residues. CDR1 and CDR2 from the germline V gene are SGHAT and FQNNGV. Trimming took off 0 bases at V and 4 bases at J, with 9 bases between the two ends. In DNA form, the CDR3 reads TGTGCCAGCAGCTTAGAAGGGGCGGGCACTGAAGCTTTCTTT. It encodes CASSLEGAGTEAFF.

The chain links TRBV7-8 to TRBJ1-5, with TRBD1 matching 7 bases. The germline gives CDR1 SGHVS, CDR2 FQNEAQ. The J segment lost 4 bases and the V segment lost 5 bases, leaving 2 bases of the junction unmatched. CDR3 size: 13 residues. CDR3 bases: TGTGCCAGCAGCACAGGGGTTAATCAGCCCCAGCATTTT. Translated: CASSTGVNQPQHF.

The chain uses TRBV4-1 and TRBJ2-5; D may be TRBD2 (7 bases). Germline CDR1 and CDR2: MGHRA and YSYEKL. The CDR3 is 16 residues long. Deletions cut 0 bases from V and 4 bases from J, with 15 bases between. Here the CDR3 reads CASSQDPGGTVETQYF. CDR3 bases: TGCGCCAGCAGCCAAGATCCGGGGGGCACGGTAGAGACCCAGTACTTC.

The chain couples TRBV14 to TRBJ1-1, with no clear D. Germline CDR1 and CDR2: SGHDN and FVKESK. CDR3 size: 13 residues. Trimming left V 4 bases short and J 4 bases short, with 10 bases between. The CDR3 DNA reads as TGTGCCAGCAGCCCCAGCCAGACCACTGAAGCTTTCTTT. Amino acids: CASSPSQTTEAFF. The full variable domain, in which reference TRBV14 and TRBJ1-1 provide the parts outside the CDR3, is EAGVTQFPSHSVIEKGQTVTLRCDPISGHDNLYWYRRVMGKEIKFLLHFVKESKQDESGMPNNRFLAERTGGTYSTLKVQPAELEDSGVYFCASSPSQTTEAFFGQGTRLTVV.

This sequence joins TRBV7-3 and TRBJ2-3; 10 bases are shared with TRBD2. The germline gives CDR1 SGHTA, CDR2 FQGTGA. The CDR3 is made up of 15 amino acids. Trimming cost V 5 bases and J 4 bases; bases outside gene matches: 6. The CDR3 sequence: CASSESGGASDTQYF. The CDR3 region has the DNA TGTGCCAGCAGCGAGAGCGGGGGGGCATCAGATACGCAGTATTTT.

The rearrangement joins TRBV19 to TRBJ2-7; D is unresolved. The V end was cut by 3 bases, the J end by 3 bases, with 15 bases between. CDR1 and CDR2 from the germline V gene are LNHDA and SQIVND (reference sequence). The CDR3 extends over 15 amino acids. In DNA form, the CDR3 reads TGTGCCAGTAGTATTATCGGCGGAATGAGCTACGAGCAGTACTTC. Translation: CASSIIGGMSYEQYF.

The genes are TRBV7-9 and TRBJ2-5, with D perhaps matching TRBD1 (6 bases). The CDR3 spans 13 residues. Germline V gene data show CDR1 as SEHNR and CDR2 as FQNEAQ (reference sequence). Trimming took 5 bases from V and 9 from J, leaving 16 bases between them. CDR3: CASSHRETRSQYF. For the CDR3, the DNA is TGTGCCAGCAGCCACAGGGAAACCAGGTCCCAGTACTTC.

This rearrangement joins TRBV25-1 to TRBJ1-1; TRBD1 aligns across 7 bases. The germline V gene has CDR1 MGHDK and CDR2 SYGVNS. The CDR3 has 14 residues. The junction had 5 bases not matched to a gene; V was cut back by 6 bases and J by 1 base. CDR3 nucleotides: TGTGCCAGCAGAGAGACAGGGACGAACACTGAAGCTTTCTTT. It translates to CASRETGTNTEAFF.

Here the CDR3 reads CATQRGGNYNEQFF. For the CDR3, the DNA is TGCGCCACTCAGCGGGGGGGCAACTACAATGAGCAGTTCTTC. This rearrangement joins TRBV5-1 to TRBJ2-1; 10 bases line up with TRBD2. Germline V gives CDR1 SGHRS, CDR2 YFSETQ. Trimming cost V 9 bases and J 3 bases; bases outside gene matches: 6. The CDR3 is 14 amino acids. Filled out from reference TRBV5-1 and TRBJ2-1, the complete variable domain reads KAGVTQTPRYLIKTRGQQVTLSCSPISGHRSVSWYQQTPGQGLQFLFEYFSETQRNKGNFPGRFSGRQFSNSRSEMNVSTLELGDSALYLCATQRGGNYNEQFFGPGTRLTVL.

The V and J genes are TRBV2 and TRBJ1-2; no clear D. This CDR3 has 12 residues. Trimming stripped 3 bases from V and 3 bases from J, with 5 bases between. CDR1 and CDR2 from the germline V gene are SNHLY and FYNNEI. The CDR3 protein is CASSDSDYGYTF. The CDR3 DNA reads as TGTGCCAGCAGTGACAGCGACTATGGCTACACCTTC.

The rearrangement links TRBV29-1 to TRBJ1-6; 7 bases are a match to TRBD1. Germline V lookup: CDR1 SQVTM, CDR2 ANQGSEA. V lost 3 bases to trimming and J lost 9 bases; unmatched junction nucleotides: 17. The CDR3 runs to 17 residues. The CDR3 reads CSVDARVRGDKGSPLHF. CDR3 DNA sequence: TGCAGCGTTGACGCTAGAGTCAGGGGGGATAAGGGTTCACCCCTCCACTTT.

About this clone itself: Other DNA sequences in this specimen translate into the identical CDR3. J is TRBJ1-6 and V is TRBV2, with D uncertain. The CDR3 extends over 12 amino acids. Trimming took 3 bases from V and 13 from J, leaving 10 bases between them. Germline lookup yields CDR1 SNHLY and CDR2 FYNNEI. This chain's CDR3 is CASSEPGKPLHF. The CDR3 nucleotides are TGTGCCAGCAGTGAGCCCGGGAAGCCCCTCCACTTT. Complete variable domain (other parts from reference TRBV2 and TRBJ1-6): EPEVTQTPSHQVTQMGQEVILRCVPISNHLYFYWYRQILGQKVEFLVSFYNNEISEKSEIFDDQFSVERPDGSNFTLKIRSTKLEDSAMYFCASSEPGKPLHFGNGTRLTVT.

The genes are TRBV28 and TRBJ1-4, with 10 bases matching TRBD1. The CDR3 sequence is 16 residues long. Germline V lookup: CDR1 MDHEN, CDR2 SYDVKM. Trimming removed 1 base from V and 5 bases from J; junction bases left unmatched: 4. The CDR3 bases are TGTGCCAGCAGTTTATCATGGACAGGGGGAAATGAAAAACTGTTTTTT. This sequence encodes CASSLSWTGGNEKLFF.